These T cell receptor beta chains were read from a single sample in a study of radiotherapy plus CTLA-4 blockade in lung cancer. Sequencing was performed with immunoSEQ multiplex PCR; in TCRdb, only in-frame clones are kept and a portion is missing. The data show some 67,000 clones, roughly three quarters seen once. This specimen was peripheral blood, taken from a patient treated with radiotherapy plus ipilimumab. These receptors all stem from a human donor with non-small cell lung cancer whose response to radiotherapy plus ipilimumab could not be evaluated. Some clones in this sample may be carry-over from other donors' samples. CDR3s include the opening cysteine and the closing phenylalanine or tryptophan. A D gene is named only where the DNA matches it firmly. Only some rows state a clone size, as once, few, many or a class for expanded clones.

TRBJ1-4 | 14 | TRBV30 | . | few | CAWNSQGRDEKLFF | TGTGCCTGGAACTCTCAGGGGAGGGATGAAAAACTGTTTTTT
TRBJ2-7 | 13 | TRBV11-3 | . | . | CASSFRGYSEQYF | TGTGCCAGCAGCTTCAGGGGTTATAGCGAGCAGTACTTC
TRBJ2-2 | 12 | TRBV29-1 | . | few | CSGGGAGGELFF | TGCAGCGGGGGGGGCGCTGGCGGGGAGCTGTTTTTT
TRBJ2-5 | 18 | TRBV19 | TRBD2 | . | CASGYPPGASGEKETQYF | TGTGCCAGTGGCTACCCGCCCGGGGCTAGCGGGGAGAAAGAGACCCAGTACTTC
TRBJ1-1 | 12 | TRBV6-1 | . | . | CASSEVRGRTFF | TGTGCCAGCAGTGAGGTCAGGGGCCGGACTTTCTTT
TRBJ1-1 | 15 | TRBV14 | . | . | CASSQDWGRSDEAFF | TGTGCCAGCAGCCAAGATTGGGGCAGGAGCGATGAAGCTTTCTTT
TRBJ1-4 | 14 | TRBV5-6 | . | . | CASSLGQPNEKLFF | TGTGCCAGCAGCTTGGGACAGCCCAATGAAAAACTGTTTTTT
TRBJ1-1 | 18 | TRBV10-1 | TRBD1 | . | CASSDPIWMFRGRTEAFF | TGCGCCAGCAGTGATCCGATCTGGATGTTCAGGGGGCGCACTGAAGCTTTCTTT
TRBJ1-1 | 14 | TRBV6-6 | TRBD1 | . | CASSDYRGGTEAFF | TGTGCCAGCAGTGACTACAGGGGCGGCACTGAAGCTTTCTTT
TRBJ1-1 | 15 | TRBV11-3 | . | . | CASSLVGGGPTEAFF | TGTGCCAGCAGCTTAGTGGGGGGGGGCCCCACTGAAGCTTTCTTT
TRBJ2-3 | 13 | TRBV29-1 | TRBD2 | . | CSVAQGGTDTQYF | TGCAGCGTTGCCCAGGGAGGGACAGATACGCAGTATTTT
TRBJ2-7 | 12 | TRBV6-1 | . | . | CASGETSYEQYF | TGTGCCAGCGGGGAGACCTCCTACGAGCAGTACTTC
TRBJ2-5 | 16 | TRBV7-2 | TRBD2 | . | CASSFLGLGSPETQYF | TGTGCCAGCAGTTTCCTCGGACTAGGGTCTCCAGAGACCCAGTACTTC
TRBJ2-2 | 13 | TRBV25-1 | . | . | CASSAVNSGELFF | TGTGCCAGCAGTGCTGTTAACTCCGGGGAGCTGTTTTTT
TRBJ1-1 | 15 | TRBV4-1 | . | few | CASSQEAGASTEAFF | TGCGCCAGCAGCCAAGAGGCAGGGGCGAGTACTGAAGCTTTCTTT
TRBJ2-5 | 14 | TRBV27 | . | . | CASSSLLGKETQYF | TGTGCCAGCAGTTCCTTACTAGGAAAAGAGACCCAGTACTTC
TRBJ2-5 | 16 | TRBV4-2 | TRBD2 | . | CASSPGLAGREETQYF | TGTGCCAGCAGCCCCGGACTAGCGGGGCGGGAAGAGACCCAGTACTTC
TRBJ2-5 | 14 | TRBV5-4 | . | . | CASSGTGFQGTQYF | TGTGCCAGCAGCGGAACAGGGTTCCAAGGAACCCAGTACTTC
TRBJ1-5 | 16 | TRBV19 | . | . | CASSIFEQPLPQPQHF | TGTGCCAGTAGTATATTCGAACAGCCCTTACCCCAGCCCCAGCATTTT
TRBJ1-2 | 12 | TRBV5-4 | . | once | CASSRLRDGYTF | TGTGCCAGCAGCCGGCTCAGGGATGGCTACACCTTC
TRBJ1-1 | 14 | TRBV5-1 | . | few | CASSSGPQNTEAFF | TGCGCCAGCAGCTCAGGTCCCCAGAACACTGAAGCTTTCTTT
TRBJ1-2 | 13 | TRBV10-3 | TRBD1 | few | CAISRTGNYGYTF | TGTGCCATCAGTCGGACAGGGAACTATGGCTACACCTTC
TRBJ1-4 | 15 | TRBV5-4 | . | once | CASSLGAKTNEKLFF | TGTGCCAGCAGCTTGGGCGCGAAAACTAATGAAAAACTGTTTTTT
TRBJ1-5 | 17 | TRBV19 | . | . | CASSKAGSTARSQPQHF | TGTGCCAGTAGTAAAGCAGGGTCGACCGCCCGCAGCCAGCCCCAGCATTTT
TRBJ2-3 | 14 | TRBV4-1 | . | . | CASSVRDRTDTQYF | TGCGCCAGCAGCGTACGGGATCGCACAGATACGCAGTATTTT
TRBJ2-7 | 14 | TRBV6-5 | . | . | CASRDSRGPYEQYF | TGTGCCAGCAGAGACTCTAGGGGTCCCTACGAGCAGTACTTC
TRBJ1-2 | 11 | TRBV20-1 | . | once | CSARYVYGYTF | TGCAGTGCTAGATATGTTTATGGCTACACCTTC
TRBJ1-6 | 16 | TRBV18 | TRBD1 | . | CASSPAGPGGRTPLHF | TGTGCCAGCTCCCCCGCAGGTCCAGGGGGCAGAACACCCCTCCACTTT
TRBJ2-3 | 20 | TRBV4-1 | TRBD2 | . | CASSQPGDRTSGGYTDTQYF | TGCGCCAGCAGCCAACCTGGGGACCGGACTAGCGGGGGATACACAGATACGCAGTATTTT
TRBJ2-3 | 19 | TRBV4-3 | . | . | CASSQVNGILCPHTDTQYF | TGCGCCAGCAGCCAAGTCAACGGGATCCTCTGTCCCCACACAGATACGCAGTATTTT
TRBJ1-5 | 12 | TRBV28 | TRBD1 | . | CASTGGSQPQHF | TGTGCCAGCACAGGGGGCTCTCAGCCCCAGCATTTT
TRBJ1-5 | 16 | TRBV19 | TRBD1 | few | CASTGTGGSGNQPQHF | TGTGCCAGTACTGGGACAGGGGGTTCAGGCAATCAGCCCCAGCATTTT
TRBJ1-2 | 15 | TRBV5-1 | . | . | CASSLAGQGPYGYTF | TGCGCCAGCAGCTTGGCCGGGCAGGGCCCTTATGGCTACACCTTC
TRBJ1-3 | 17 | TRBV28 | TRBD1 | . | CASSLLGEDRVGNTIYF | TGTGCCAGCAGTTTGCTTGGTGAGGACAGGGTTGGAAACACCATATATTTT
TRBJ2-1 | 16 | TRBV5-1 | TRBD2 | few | CASSLISSGGANEQFF | TGCGCCAGCAGCTTAATTTCTAGCGGGGGGGCCAATGAGCAGTTCTTC
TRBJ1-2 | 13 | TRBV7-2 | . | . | CASSFDKYDGYTF | TGTGCCAGCAGCTTCGACAAATATGATGGCTACACCTTC
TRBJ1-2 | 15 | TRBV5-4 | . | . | CASSLAGGEHYGYTF | TGTGCCAGCAGCTTGGCCGGAGGGGAGCACTATGGCTACACCTTC
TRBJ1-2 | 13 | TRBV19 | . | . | CASSVTVNYGYTF | TGTGCCAGTAGTGTGACAGTCAACTATGGCTACACCTTC
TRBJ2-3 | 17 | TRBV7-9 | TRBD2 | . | CASSLRLPSGGSDTQYF | TGTGCCAGCAGCTTAAGGCTGCCTAGCGGGGGGTCAGATACGCAGTATTTT
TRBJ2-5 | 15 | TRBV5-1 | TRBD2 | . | CASSWRGGREETQYF | TGCGCCAGCAGCTGGCGGGGGGGGAGGGAAGAGACCCAGTACTTC
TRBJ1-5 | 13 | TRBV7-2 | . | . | CASSLTGIQPQHF | TGTGCCAGCAGCTTGACGGGGATTCAGCCCCAGCATTTT
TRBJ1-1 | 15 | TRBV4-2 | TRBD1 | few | CASSHGQEGGTEAFF | TGTGCCAGCAGCCATGGACAGGAGGGAGGCACTGAAGCTTTCTTT
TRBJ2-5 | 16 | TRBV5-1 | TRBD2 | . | CASSLAPGLESETQYF | TGCGCCAGCAGCTTGGCCCCGGGACTAGAGTCAGAGACCCAGTACTTC
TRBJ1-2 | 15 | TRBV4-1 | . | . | CASSQDWGQNYGYTF | TGCGCCAGCAGCCAAGACTGGGGGCAGAACTATGGCTACACCTTC
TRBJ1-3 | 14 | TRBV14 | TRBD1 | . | CASSPRTGGNTIYF | TGTGCCAGCAGCCCTCGGACAGGGGGAAACACCATATATTTT
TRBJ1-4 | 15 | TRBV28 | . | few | CASRGRAATNEKLFF | TGTGCCAGCAGGGGCAGGGCTGCAACTAATGAAAAACTGTTTTTT
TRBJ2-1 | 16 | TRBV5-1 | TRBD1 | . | CASSLGLGQAYNEQFF | TGCGCCAGCAGCTTGGGTTTGGGACAGGCGTACAATGAGCAGTTCTTC
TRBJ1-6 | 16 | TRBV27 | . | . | CASSLGGGAPNSPLHF | TGTGCCAGCAGTTTAGGCGGGGGGGCCCCTAATTCACCCCTCCACTTT
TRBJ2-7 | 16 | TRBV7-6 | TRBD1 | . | CASSLGPGQGAYEQYF | TGTGCCAGCAGCCTGGGCCCGGGACAGGGGGCCTACGAGCAGTACTTC
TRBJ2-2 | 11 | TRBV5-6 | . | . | CASSFGGELFF | TGTGCCAGCAGCTTCGGCGGGGAGCTGTTTTTT
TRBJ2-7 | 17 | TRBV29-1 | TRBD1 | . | CSVSQGATRVATYEQYF | TGCAGCGTCTCACAGGGGGCGACCAGGGTTGCGACCTACGAGCAGTACTTC
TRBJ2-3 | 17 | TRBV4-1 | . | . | CASSYLSPGLVTDTQYF | TGCGCCAGCAGCTACCTGTCCCCGGGGTTGGTGACAGATACGCAGTATTTT